This T cell receptor beta chain was retrieved from a study of regulatory and conventional T cells in RAG deficiency listed by TCRdb under 2017. Context from the whole study: To compare the diversity and composition of the repertoires of Treg, conventional CD4+ and CD8+ T cells between RAG-deficient patients and healthy controls, the study applied high-throughput TCR beta sequencing. Here is what the overall study found, with its caveats: Compared with controls, Omenn syndrome and CID/AS patients had 80 to 100-fold fewer unique TCR beta sequences in Treg cells, but only about 9.5-fold fewer in the other subsets. For some subjects, some T-cell subset analyses were not performed. The CD25-high CD127-low cells sorted from Omenn syndrome patients may be peripherally activated cells rather than true Treg cells. Compared with control T-cell subpopulations, RAG-deficient patients had much lower Shannon entropy and higher Simpson indices. All patient T-cell subsets had shorter CDR3 lengths; Omenn syndrome patients showed >80% Treg-Tconv repertoire overlap at nucleotide and amino acid level.

In the case of this clone: It lacks a known antigen. Base qualities are missing; no much larger clone stands one base away.

The method was the immunoSEQ multiplex PCR assay. Rearranged TCR beta chain products were amplified from genomic DNA of sorted T-cell subsets and sequenced. The paper's processing steps were these. Repertoire diversity of productive TCR beta rearrangements was quantified using Shannon entropy and Simpson indices. To gauge clonal expansion, the frequencies of the 100 most abundant productive TCR beta clonotypes among total reads were added together. The TRB repertoires were scored with a self-reactivity index built on which amino acids appear at CDR3beta positions 6 and 7. Two-way ANOVA was used for repertoire analyses, while Student t or Mann-Whitney tests were used for flow cytometric analyses. Sourced from immuneACCESS, this table was stored by TCRdb with only in-frame sequences that have V and J called. A share of the clones is absent; for the studies checked, an unresolved V gene accounts for under half, and the remainder has no known explanation. The V and J calls and clone size come from that table; D and trimming were worked out from the DNA. This sample comprises approximately 21,000 clones, almost 96% of them detected only once. The ten largest clones capture about 1.2% of the sample.

Before genomic DNA extraction, conventional CD4+ T cells were isolated from blood as CD25-low CD127-high cells. Fewer than ten healthy control donors served as the comparison group for repertoire analyses. The CDR3 sequence holds 15 residues, the cysteine and phenylalanine included. The CDR3 DNA has 45 bases and is translated from base 1. V loses 0 bases of germline sequence and J loses 9 bases, and the interval between the two ends is 13 bases. The germline V gene (reference sequence) provides CDR1 SGHNT and CDR2 YYREEE. This same sample was also part of a study on regulatory T cells. Drawing on the second study: The multiplex PCR relied on 52 forward TRBV primers and 13 reverse TRBJ primers, and amplification bias was corrected through assay-based and computational methods. Patient repertoires showed restricted unique TRB V-J pairs and skewed V and J gene usage, most marked in regulatory T cells. T-cell receptor beta repertoires of sorted regulatory, conventional CD4+ and CD8+ T cells were compared between CD3G-deficient patients and healthy controls. Ficoll density separation was used to isolate peripheral blood mononuclear cells. Rearranged TRB loci were amplified from genomic DNA by multiplex PCR within the immunoSEQ assay. Sequencing of the TRB amplicons was done on an Illumina HiSeq platform. Raw sequences were error-filtered and aligned to reference gene sequences by custom algorithms and were subsequently analyzed with the immunoSEQ online tools. Productive and nonproductive TRB rearrangement frequencies were evaluated among both unique and total sequences. Groups were compared by t tests, Mann-Whitney tests or two-way ANOVA performed in Prism software.

The chain couples TRBV5-4 to TRBJ1-6; perhaps TRBD1 is the D gene, with 5 bases matching. Input material: CD25- CD4+ T cells sorted from blood. This TCR was recovered from a human donor in good health. The CDR3: CASSLDPGSISPLHF. Read as DNA, the sequence is TGTGCCAGCAGCTTGGATCCAGGGTCGATTTCACCCCTCCACTTT.